This is a list of T cell receptor beta chains from one sample in a study of persistence of HIV-infected CD4 T cells. Sequenced by immunoSEQ multiplex PCR; TCRdb stores in-frame clones only, minus some. The repertoire consists of 40,000 to 60,000 clones, with around 89% occurring once and the leading ten covering about 3.5%. What these receptors recognize is not known. Source: CD4+ T cells sorted from PBMCs after approximately 20-hour stimulation, taken from a patient who received antiretroviral therapy. Receptors were obtained from an adult woman with HIV who was CMV-seropositive. The conserved cysteine and the conserved F or W are not part of the CDR3 here.

V gene	J gene	CDR3 protein
TRBV9	TRBJ2-1	ASSVTSQSYNEQF
TRBV7-8	TRBJ1-1	ASSYRPGQNTEAF
TRBV27	TRBJ1-2	ASSPLGTGEYGYT
TRBV5-1	TRBJ2-1	ASSLGNNEQF
TRBV30	TRBJ1-4	AWRISRNEKLF
TRBV10-3	TRBJ1-4	AISGDRRNEKLF
TRBV7-8	TRBJ1-6	ASSLEGFRDSPLH
TRBV27	TRBJ1-6	ASGYRGGGNSPLH
TRBV19	TRBJ2-3	ASSIRADTQY
TRBV3-1/TRBV3-2	TRBJ2-5	ASSQGSGVETQY